This T cell receptor (beta chain) was recorded in a study of shared clonotypes between healthy human individuals. Donors were healthy HIV-negative adults without recently reported acute infections or vaccinations. The germline V gene encodes CDR1 LGHNA and CDR2 YNFKEQ. V was cut by 4 bases and J by 4 bases, with 16 bases left in between. The length of the CDR3 is 15 residues. Generated by immunoSEQ multiplex PCR, the TCRdb table keeps only in-frame clones and is missing some. The sample lists nearly 750,000 clones, about two thirds occurring once. Regarding this clone: Its antigen is as yet unknown.

Study-wide results and limits: Sampling was confined to blood; repertoires within tissues likely differ. Generation probabilities were higher for clonotypes shared across all four sorted-subset donors than for unshared ones.

The sequence derives from a woman in her thirties in good health. What was sequenced was memory CD4+ T cells sorted from blood. The subset is: CD45RA-negative fraction. The V and J genes are TRBV4-2 and TRBJ1-2, with D hard to call. The CDR3: CASSPPAGSSYGYTF. The CDR3 DNA follows: TGTGCCAGCAGCCCACCCGCAGGCAGTAGCTATGGCTACACCTTC.